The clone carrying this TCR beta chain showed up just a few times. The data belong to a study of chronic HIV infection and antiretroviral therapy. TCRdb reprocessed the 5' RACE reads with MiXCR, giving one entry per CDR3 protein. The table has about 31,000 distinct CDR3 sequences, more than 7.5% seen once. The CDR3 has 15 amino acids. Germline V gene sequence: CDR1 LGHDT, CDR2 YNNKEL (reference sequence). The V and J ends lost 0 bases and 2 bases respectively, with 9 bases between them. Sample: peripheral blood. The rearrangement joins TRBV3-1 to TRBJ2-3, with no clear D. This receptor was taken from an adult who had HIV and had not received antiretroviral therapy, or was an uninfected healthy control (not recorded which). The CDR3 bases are TGTGCCAGCAGCCAAGATGCCGGATCCACAGATACGCAGTATTTT. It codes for CASSQDAGSTDTQYF.